The sequence of this T cell receptor beta chain was determined in a study of neoadjuvant anti-PD-1 for oral cavity cancer (dated by TCRdb to 2020 to 2022). At the level of the whole study: Before undergoing curative-intent surgical resection, most patients got three to four biweekly nivolumab doses at 3 mg/kg. Patients without progression received a fourth nivolumab dose around day 43 and underwent definitive surgical resection on days 50-56. Patients with complete response, partial response or stable disease by RECIST 1.1 were defined as responders, whereas patients with progression were defined as non-responders. The parent correlative cohort had around 11 patients and a response rate of 33%.

In the paper's terms, the time point label means: before neoadjuvant nivolumab. None of the patients had received prior systemic or radiation treatment, and all were newly diagnosed with stage II-IVA oral cavity squamous cell carcinoma. The cohort consisted of patients with HPV-negative, locally advanced oral cavity squamous cell carcinoma. No culture maintenance or expansion was done, as the peripheral blood mononuclear cells went straight to analysis. The samples were obtained from a longitudinal correlative study of a single-arm phase II trial testing neoadjuvant nivolumab in oral cavity squamous cell carcinoma. Subject-matched pre- and post-treatment PBMCs and tumors from three responders and three non-responders were subjected to genomic DNA-based TCRbeta sequencing. Peripheral blood mononuclear cells were collected before nivolumab treatment and again after treatment, at the time of surgery. Genomic DNA was isolated from PBMCs using the Maxwell RSC DNA from Cells kit.

V loses 3 bases at its end and J loses 8 bases; junction bases beyond the gene matches: 8. Inclusive of the bounding cysteine and phenylalanine, the CDR3 is 14 residues long. The read is trimmed to its CDR3 DNA, 42 bases read in frame from base 1. The germline V gene specifies MGHDK as CDR1 and SYGVNS as CDR2. Beyond this particular receptor, the publication reports: Higher pretreatment blood Treg/Th17 ratios correlated with both higher pretreatment blood TCRbeta clonality and lower post-treatment tumor TCRbeta clonality. After neoadjuvant nivolumab, non-responders showed significantly higher T cell clonality (Gini index) in PBMCs than responders did. Only a few patients per response group were included in the TCR analyses, and larger cohorts for validation were called for by the authors.

For deep sequencing of PBMC libraries, mostly about 0.45 ug of input genomic DNA was used, and six replicates were run per sample. Following the manufacturer's instructions, the team built TCRbeta libraries using the immunoSEQ hsTCRbeta kit. The completed libraries were mixed into a single pool at 3 nM, then sequenced with an Illumina NovaSeq 6000 S4 flow cell. As for the original processing: The immunoSEQ Analyzer was used for raw data preprocessing and quality control. The analysis was limited to productive rearrangements, and each clonotype was defined by a unique CDR3 amino acid sequence. Using the R package tcR, the researchers computed the Gini-Simpson index as their estimate of repertoire clonality. Student's t test was used to compare Gini indices, while Pearson correlation assessed associations with tumor size change. The table was pulled from immuneACCESS by TCRdb, which kept in-frame rearrangements only. Such tables lose some clones; where checked, under half of the loss comes from unresolved V genes, and the rest has no known cause. D and trimming were read from the DNA, whereas the V and J calls and clone size are those reported in that table. In all, the sample holds tens of thousands of clones, and around 85% of those were seen once. The biggest ten clones account for approximately 2.8% of the sample.

Details on this clone: The specificity of this receptor is unknown. Per-base quality was not reported, and no clone a single base away is much larger than it.

This TCR derives from a person aged 35 to 85 with oral cavity squamous cell carcinoma. The V gene is TRBV25-1 and the J gene is TRBJ1-1; TRBD1 fits 8 bases in the junction. This material consisted of PBMCs, taken before nivolumab (anti-PD-1) treatment. The nucleotide sequence reads TGTGCCAGCAGTGACTGGACCGGGACAGGAGAAGCTTTCTTT. It translates as CASSDWTGTGEAFF.